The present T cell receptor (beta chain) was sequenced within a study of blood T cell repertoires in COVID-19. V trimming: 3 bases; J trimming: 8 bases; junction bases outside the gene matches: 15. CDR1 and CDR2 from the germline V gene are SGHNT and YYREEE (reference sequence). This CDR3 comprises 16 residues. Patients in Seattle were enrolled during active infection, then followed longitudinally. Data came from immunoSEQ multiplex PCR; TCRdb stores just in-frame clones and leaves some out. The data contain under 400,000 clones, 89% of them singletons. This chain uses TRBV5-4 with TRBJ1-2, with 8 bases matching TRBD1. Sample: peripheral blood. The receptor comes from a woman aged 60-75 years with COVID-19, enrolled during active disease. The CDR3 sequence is CASSSSGTGSMAGYTF. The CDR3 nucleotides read TGTGCCAGCAGCTCTTCCGGGACAGGATCTATGGCGGGCTACACCTTC.